This T cell receptor beta chain was sequenced during a study of CD8+ T cells in alopecia areata (dated by TCRdb to the late 2010s). For context, the study as a whole: Treated patients were enrolled in an open-label pilot trial of oral tofacitinib at 5 to 10 mg twice daily for moderate-to-severe alopecia areata. Biopsies were taken from tofacitinib-treated patients at baseline and again at 4 and 24 weeks into treatment, and several of those patients also had a later scalp biopsy. For the treated patients, the SALT score, which quantifies what percentage of scalp surface area is affected, served as the measure of disease severity. Clonality in the scalp was compared among normal scalp (n=4), patchy alopecia areata scalp (n=8), and alopecia totalis/universalis scalp (n=8). On the human side, TCRbeta sequencing was run on scalp tissue and on sorted CD4+ and CD8+ peripheral blood T cells from healthy controls and from alopecia areata patients with either patchy or totalis/universalis disease. Tofacitinib was administered for 6 to 18 months, and 6 months of follow-up off drug were then conducted to assess delayed response and recurrence. immunoSEQ multiplex PCR using 35 Vbeta forward primers and 13 Jbeta reverse primers was used to amplify TCRbeta CDR3 regions. The RNA source kit depended on sample type: the PAXgene miRNA kit for fixed scalp, the miRNeasy kit for PBMCs, and the RNeasy kit for mouse skin. In both human patients and the C3H/HeJ mouse model, the study applied high-throughput TCRbeta sequencing to look at T cell clonal expansion in alopecia areata. Overall results and qualifications from the work: Scalp TCR repertoire analysis is complicated because resident alphabeta T cells in normal human skin are also sequenced, whereas mouse skin is dominated by gammadelta T cells. Shared TCR sequences between patients were less evident than in mice, which may be partly attributable to HLA diversity in the patient population. Because the treated cohort was small and included a single nonresponder, larger studies are needed to assess links between baseline CD8+ expansion and response. Many expanded lesional clones persisted in scalp and blood during tofacitinib treatment, which may partly explain relapse after stopping treatment. With tofacitinib, both scalp clonality and the number of expanded CD8+ clones among the top 100 scalp clones went down significantly. Compared with normal scalp, lesional scalp, particularly in alopecia totalis/universalis, had higher clonality and more expanded CD8+ clones, which suggests antigenic drive.

Comment on this clone: The antigen it binds to is not known. Per-nucleotide qualities are absent, and no much larger clonotype sits a single base away.

The protocol used for the library was the immunoSEQ multiplex PCR assay. RNA was extracted from all samples and reverse transcribed into cDNA, which served as template for TCR sequencing. First-strand cDNA was synthesized using SuperScript III with a 2:1 mix of oligo-dT and random hexamers. A synthetic immune receptor repertoire was used to gauge amplification bias, and whatever bias remained was removed computationally. The study's own analysis went as follows. Raw reads were preprocessed for error removal, and CDR3 was defined according to IMGT conventions as running from the conserved cysteine to phenylalanine. To get clonality, Shannon entropy was normalized by log2 of the number of productive unique TCRs and the result was subtracted from 1. Whether scalp clones were CD4 or CD8 was inferred by matching scalp TCRbeta sequences against CD4 and CD8 repertoires sorted from blood. The clones in this table, taken by TCRdb from immuneACCESS, are in-frame only. Not every clone is retained; where verified, under half of the shortfall comes from an unresolved V gene, and the cause of the rest is unknown. Clone size and the V and J calls come from that table; the DNA yielded D and trimming. The sample table shows more than 150,000 clones, and 55% to 70% are seen once. The leading ten clones occupy over 3% of the sample.

Explained via the paper, the time point label denotes: around 4 weeks on oral tofacitinib. What the treatment or condition label conveys for this sample: oral pan-JAK inhibitor, 5-10 mg twice daily. Lesional scalp punch biopsies and peripheral blood were obtained from alopecia areata patients. PBMCs were separated by density centrifugation and stained for CD3, CD4 and CD8, after which CD4+ and CD8+ T cells were sorted on a FACSAria. From its cysteine to its phenylalanine, the CDR3 spans 16 amino acids. CDR3 DNA only is kept here, 48 bases in frame from base 1. The germline V gene gives CDR1 as SQVTM and CDR2 as ANQGSEA. V was cut back by 6 bases and J by 0 bases, leaving a gap of 18 bases between them.

This TCR derives from a human donor with alopecia areata. Material: CD4+ T cells sorted from blood, obtained at week 4, from a patient treated with tofacitinib. The rearrangement combines TRBV29-1 with TRBJ2-1, with no reliable assignment of the D segment. CDR3 region: CSVVVAGPSSYNEQFF. The sequenced DNA is TGCAGCGTGGTTGTTGCCGGACCCAGCTCCTACAATGAGCAGTTCTTC.